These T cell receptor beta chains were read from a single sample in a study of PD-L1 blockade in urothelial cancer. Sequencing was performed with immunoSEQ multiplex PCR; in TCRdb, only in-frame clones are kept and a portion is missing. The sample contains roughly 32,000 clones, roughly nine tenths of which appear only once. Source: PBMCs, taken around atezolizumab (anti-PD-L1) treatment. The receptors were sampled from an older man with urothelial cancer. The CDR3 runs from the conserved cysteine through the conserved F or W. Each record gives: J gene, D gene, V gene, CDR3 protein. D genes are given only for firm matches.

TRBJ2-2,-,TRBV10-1,CASASSGTGELFF
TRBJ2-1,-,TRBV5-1,CASSPTRRISYNEQFF
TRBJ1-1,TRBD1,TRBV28,CASSFTGGNTEAFF
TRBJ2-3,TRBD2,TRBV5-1,CASSLERGNTDTQYF
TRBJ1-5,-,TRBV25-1,CASSGGGNQPQHF
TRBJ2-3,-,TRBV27,CASSLSSRNTQYF
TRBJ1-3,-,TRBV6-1,CASSQDYSGNTIYF
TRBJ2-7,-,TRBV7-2,CASSFGGGHEQYF
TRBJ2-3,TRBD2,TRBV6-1,CASSDRASGRPDTQYF
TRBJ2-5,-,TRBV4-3,CASSQDIRGQETQYF
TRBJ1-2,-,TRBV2,CASSPDSGSSGDYTF
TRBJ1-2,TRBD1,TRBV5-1,CASSNNRGREGYTF
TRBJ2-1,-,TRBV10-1,CASGWRSGEQFF
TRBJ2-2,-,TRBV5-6,CASKGRRANTEELFF
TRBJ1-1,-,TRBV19,CASSIQGGYTEAFF
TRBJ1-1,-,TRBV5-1,CASSLSTGEAFF
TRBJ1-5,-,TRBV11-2,CASSRDGNSNQPQHF
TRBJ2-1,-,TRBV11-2,CASSLDPPGPYNEQFF
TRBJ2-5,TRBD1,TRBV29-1,CSVTGWVETQYF
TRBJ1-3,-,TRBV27,CASSQGFGNTIYF
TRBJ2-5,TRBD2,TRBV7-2,CASSFSGRWGQETQYF
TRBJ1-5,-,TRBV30,CAWSRTNQPQHF
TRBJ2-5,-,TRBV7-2,CASSPNRMRETQYF
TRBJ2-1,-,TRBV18,CASSPTSSSYNEQFF
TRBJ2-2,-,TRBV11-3,CASGRGSNTGELFF
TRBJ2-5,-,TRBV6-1,CASSVAKNRAQETQYF
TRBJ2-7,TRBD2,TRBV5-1,CASSLDPGGEEQYF
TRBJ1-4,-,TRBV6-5,CASSSDWRGEKLFF
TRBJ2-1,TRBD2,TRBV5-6,CASSLDGGRSYNEQFF
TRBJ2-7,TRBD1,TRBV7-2,CASSYDRADEQYF
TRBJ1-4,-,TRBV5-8,CASSPETGGNEKLFF
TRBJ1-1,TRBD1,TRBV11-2,CASSPGTGNTEAFF
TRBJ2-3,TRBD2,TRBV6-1,CASSSGGTTTDTQYF
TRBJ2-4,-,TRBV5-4,CASSLGGGENIQYF
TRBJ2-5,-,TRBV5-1,CASSLEGRGTQYF
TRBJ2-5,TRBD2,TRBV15,CATSRGGAETQYF
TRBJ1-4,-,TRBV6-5,CASRTAHNEKLFF
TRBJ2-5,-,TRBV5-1,CASSLPLPLETQYF
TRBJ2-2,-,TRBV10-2,CASSEARTGELFF
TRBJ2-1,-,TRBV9,CASSPPRGYNEQFF
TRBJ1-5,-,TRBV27,CASSPPGGNQPQHF
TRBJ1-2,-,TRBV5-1,CASSLDRDTGYGYTF
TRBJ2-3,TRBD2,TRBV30,CACRVGRGADTQYF
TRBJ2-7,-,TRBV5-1,CASSLRRGPYEQYF
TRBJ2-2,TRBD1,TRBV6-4,CASSEAGQGGTGELFF
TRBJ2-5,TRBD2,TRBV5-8,CASSPGLAQETQYF
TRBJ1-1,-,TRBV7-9,CASSLVRVNTEAFF
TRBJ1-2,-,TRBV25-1,CASRGSLYGYTF
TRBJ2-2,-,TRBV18,CASSPRDLNTGELFF
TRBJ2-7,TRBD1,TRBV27,CASSLRTGGLEQYF
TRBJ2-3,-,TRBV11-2,CASSLVGGGGTDTQYF
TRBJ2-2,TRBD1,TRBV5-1,CASSLGTGERNTGELFF
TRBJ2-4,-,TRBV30,CAWSIQGAGAGNKNIQYF
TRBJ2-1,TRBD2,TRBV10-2,CASSVDGRYNEQFF
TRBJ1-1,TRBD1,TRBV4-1,CASSQLPTGMSTEAFF
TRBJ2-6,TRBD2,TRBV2,CASKREGSGANVLTF
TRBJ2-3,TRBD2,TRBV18,CASSQKPGLAGEVTDTQYF
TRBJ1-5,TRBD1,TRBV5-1,CASSPRPGTGGQQPQHF
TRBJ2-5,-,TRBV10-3,CAISDGPRETQYF
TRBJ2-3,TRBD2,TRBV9,CASSAGLAGGGTQYF